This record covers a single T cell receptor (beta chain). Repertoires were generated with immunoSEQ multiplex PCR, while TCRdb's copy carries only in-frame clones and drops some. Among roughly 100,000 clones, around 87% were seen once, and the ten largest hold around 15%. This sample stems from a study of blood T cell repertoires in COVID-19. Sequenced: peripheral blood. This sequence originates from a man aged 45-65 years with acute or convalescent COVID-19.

The chain's CDR3 is CASSHRGKAPGELFF. The CDR3 coding sequence is TGTGCCAGCAGCCACAGGGGTAAGGCCCCCGGGGAGCTGTTTTTT. The chain recombines TRBV3-1 (or the pseudogene TRBV3-2) with TRBJ2-2; maybe TRBD1 (6 bases). This CDR3 is built from 15 residues. From germline, CDR1 is LGHDT and CDR2 YNNKEL (reference sequence). The V end was cut by 3 bases, the J end by 6 bases, with 14 bases between.